This T cell receptor beta chain was sequenced for a study of T cell responses to AZD1222 COVID-19 vaccine. For the study at large: Some second doses came at about 4 weeks and others at about 12 weeks; these were pooled.

TCRdb keeps only in-frame clones here, not all; method: immunoSEQ multiplex PCR. The sample records over 100,000 clones, roughly 90% being singletons. The sequence was collected from an adult in good health. This material consisted of peripheral blood, taken on day 0 of AZD1222 vaccination.

The DNA of the CDR3 is TGTGCCTGGAGGGGGGAGGACAGGGTGAATTCACCCCTCCACTTT. Protein product: CAWRGEDRVNSPLHF. The chain recombines TRBV30 with TRBJ1-6, with 8 bases lining up with TRBD1. J lost 7 bases, V lost 3 bases, and 8 bases had no gene match. The CDR3 loop spans 15 amino acids. Germline assignment: CDR1 GTSNPN and CDR2 SVGIG (reference sequence). Combining the CDR3 with reference TRBV30 and TRBJ1-6 gives the whole variable domain SQTIHQWPATLVQPVGSPLSLECTVEGTSNPNLYWYRQAAGRGLQLLFYSVGIGQISSEVPQNLSASRPQDRQFILSSKKLLLSDSGFYLCAWRGEDRVNSPLHFGNGTRLTVT.